The present entry profiles one T cell receptor (beta chain) with its context. Its antigen is not known. The data belong to a study of cytomegalovirus exposure and HLA in healthy donors. Study findings and constraints: With further analysis later on, most CMV-associated TCR beta chains appeared HLA-restricted.

Both 60 Vbeta primers and 13 Jbeta primers went into the PCR. Only in-frame clones appear in the TCRdb table, and some are missing; sequencing was by immunoSEQ multiplex PCR. The sample holds about 37,000 clones, roughly 79% seen once. Germline trimming cut 6 bases from V and 7 bases from J; bases unmatched to any gene: 6. Germline V gene sequence: CDR1 MNHEY, CDR2 SMNVEV (reference sequence). The CDR3 has 14 residues. The source of this sequence is a woman aged 40 to 50 in good health and CMV-seronegative. This rearrangement joins TRBV27 to TRBJ2-4; TRBD1 matches 10 bases. Sequenced sample: PBMCs. This chain's CDR3 is CASRTGGGRNIQYF. The CDR3 nucleotides read TGTGCCAGCAGGACAGGGGGCGGTAGGAACATTCAGTACTTC.